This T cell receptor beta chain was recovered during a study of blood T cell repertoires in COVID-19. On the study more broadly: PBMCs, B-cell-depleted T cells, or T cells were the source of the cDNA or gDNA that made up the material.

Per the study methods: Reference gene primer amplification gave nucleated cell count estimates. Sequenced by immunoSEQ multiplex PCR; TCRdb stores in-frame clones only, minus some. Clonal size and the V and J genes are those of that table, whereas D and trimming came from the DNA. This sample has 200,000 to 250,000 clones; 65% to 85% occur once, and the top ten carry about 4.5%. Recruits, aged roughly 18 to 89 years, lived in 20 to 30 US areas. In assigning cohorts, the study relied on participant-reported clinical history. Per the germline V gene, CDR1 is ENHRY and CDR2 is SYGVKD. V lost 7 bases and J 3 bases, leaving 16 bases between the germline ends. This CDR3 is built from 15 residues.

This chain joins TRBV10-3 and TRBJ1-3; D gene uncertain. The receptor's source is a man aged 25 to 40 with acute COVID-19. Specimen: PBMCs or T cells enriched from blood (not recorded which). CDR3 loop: CAITLGVSSGNTIYF. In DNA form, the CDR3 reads TGTGCCATCACCCTCGGGGTCTCAAGTGGAAACACCATATATTTT.